This T cell receptor (beta chain) was recorded in a study of blood T cell repertoires in COVID-19. About the study: The United States, Italy and Spain were the sources of the acute and convalescent COVID-19 samples. PBMCs, B-cell-depleted T cells, or T cells were the source of the cDNA or gDNA that made up the material.

Per the original data handling: Nucleated cell number was recorded as an estimate derived from reference gene primer amplification. Sequencing was performed with immunoSEQ multiplex PCR; in TCRdb, only in-frame clones are kept and a portion is missing. V, J and clone size were drawn from that table, and D and trimming were deduced from the DNA. Of 150,000 to 200,000 clones in the sample, approximately 80% were seen once. Participants' reported clinical history set cohort assignment. Per the germline V gene, CDR1 is SGHRS and CDR2 is YFSETQ. The CDR3 is 15 residues long. The ends were cut back, 3 bases at V and 0 bases at J, with 12 bases in the middle.

The chain combines TRBV5-1 with TRBJ1-2; tentatively, D is TRBD1 (5 bases). This sequence originates from a woman aged 55-69 years who had recovered from COVID-19. Sequenced material: PBMCs or T cells enriched from blood (not recorded which). The CDR3 nucleotides read TGCGCCAGCAGCTGGACCGGGGGAACTAACTATGGCTACACCTTC. Translating gives CASSWTGGTNYGYTF.